This TCR beta chain was identified in a study of T cell changes during pregnancy in multiple sclerosis. Germline CDR1 is SGHAT and CDR2 is FQNNGV. The CDR3 extends over 18 amino acids. V lost 0 bases to trimming and J lost 1 base; unmatched junction nucleotides: 8. TCRdb's copy holds only in-frame clones and misses some; the assay was immunoSEQ multiplex PCR. The table shows almost 65,000 clones, with 80% to 95% occurring only once. The table lists this clone with a few counts. The receptor comes from a female donor with multiple sclerosis, enrolled in a pregnancy study. Sequencing used peripheral blood, obtained in the first trimester of pregnancy. This rearrangement joins TRBV11-2 to TRBJ2-1; the match to TRBD2 covers 8 bases. The CDR3 DNA reads as TGTGCCAGCAGCTTAGATCGGACGGGAGGGCCGTCCTACAATGAGCAGTTCTTC. This codes for CASSLDRTGGPSYNEQFF.